A selection of T cell receptor beta chains follows, all from one sample in a study of cytomegalovirus exposure and HLA in healthy donors. Clones were sequenced by immunoSEQ multiplex PCR, and TCRdb holds only the in-frame ones, with some missing. The repertoire includes 200,000 to 250,000 clones, 85% to 90% of them detected once, and 1.3% sits in the top ten. Source material: PBMCs. The receptors here all came from a human donor in good health. Both conserved end residues are part of each CDR3. D genes are given only for firm matches. Not all rows give a size; the values are once, few, many and, for expanded clones, a class.

>TRBV28|few|.|TRBJ2-3
CASRGGGITDTQYF
TGTGCCAGCAGGGGCGGCGGGATAACAGATACGCAGTATTTT
>TRBV7-2|.|.|TRBJ2-3
CASILRTTMDTQYF
TGTGCCAGCATCCTTAGAACTACGATGGATACGCAGTATTTT
>TRBV30|.|TRBD1|TRBJ2-1
CAWSPGQGPYNEQFF
TGTGCCTGGAGCCCAGGACAGGGGCCCTACAATGAGCAGTTCTTC
>TRBV28|.|TRBD1|TRBJ2-4
CASSPWTGQAKNIQYF
TGTGCCAGCAGTCCTTGGACAGGGCAAGCCAAAAACATTCAGTACTTC
>TRBV4-3|.|.|TRBJ2-7
CASSQDRDTYEQYF
TGCGCCAGCAGCCAGGACAGAGACACCTACGAGCAGTACTTC
>TRBV19|.|TRBD1|TRBJ2-7
CASSIYRGPTYEQYF
TGTGCCAGTAGTATTTACAGGGGGCCAACCTACGAGCAGTACTTC
>TRBV28|.|TRBD1|TRBJ1-2
CASSLGGQSGYTF
TGTGCCAGCAGTTTAGGGGGACAGAGCGGCTACACCTTC
>TRBV28|once|.|TRBJ1-2
CASSFEGRGYGYTF
TGTGCCAGCAGTTTTGAGGGAAGAGGCTATGGCTACACCTTC
>TRBV11-1|.|.|TRBJ1-5
CASSPNSNQPQHF
TGTGCCAGCAGTCCCAATAGCAATCAGCCCCAGCATTTT
>TRBV10-1|.|TRBD2|TRBJ2-5
CASRKAGPRETQYF
TGCGCCAGCAGGAAAGCGGGACCTCGGGAGACCCAGTACTTC
>TRBV7-9|.|.|TRBJ2-5
CASTPGLQETQYF
TGTGCCAGCACCCCAGGGCTACAAGAGACCCAGTACTTC
>TRBV27|.|.|TRBJ1-2
CASRGGVLHGYTF
TGTGCCAGCAGGGGGGGGGTTCTCCATGGCTACACCTTC
>TRBV5-1|.|.|TRBJ2-3
CASRMAESTDTQYF
TGCGCCAGCAGGATGGCGGAAAGCACAGATACGCAGTATTTT
>TRBV10-1|.|.|TRBJ2-7
CASSFHGAGSDEQYF
TGCGCCAGCAGTTTTCACGGCGCGGGTTCGGACGAGCAGTACTTC
>TRBV6-1|.|TRBD2|TRBJ2-1
CASSERVPSGRGNEQFF
TGTGCCAGCAGTGAAAGGGTTCCTAGCGGGAGGGGGAATGAGCAGTTCTTC
>TRBV27|.|TRBD2|TRBJ2-7
CASSLLAGAYEQYF
TGTGCCAGCAGTTTACTAGCGGGAGCCTACGAGCAGTACTTC
>TRBV27|.|TRBD2|TRBJ2-1
CASSLSLAGDEQFF
TGTGCCAGCAGTTTAAGCCTAGCGGGAGACGAGCAGTTCTTC
>TRBV29-1|.|.|TRBJ2-2
CSVEFSNTGELFF
TGCAGCGTTGAATTTTCAAACACCGGGGAGCTGTTTTTT
>TRBV2|.|TRBD2|TRBJ2-3
CASSERLGIAGWTDTQYF
TGTGCCAGCAGTGAACGATTAGGAATAGCGGGATGGACAGATACGCAGTATTTT
>TRBV19|once|TRBD2|TRBJ2-3
CASSISGSRTDTQYF
TGTGCCAGTAGTATTAGCGGGAGTCGTACAGATACGCAGTATTTT
>TRBV5-1|.|.|TRBJ2-1
CASSFSFEQFF
TGCGCCAGCAGCTTTAGTTTTGAGCAGTTCTTC
>TRBV2|few|TRBD2|TRBJ2-7
CASSAHLAGDRDEQYF
TGTGCCAGCAGTGCCCATTTAGCGGGAGATCGGGACGAGCAGTACTTC
>TRBV14|.|TRBD1|TRBJ2-1
CASSPGTGEYNEQFF
TGTGCCAGCAGCCCAGGGACAGGGGAGTACAATGAGCAGTTCTTC
>TRBV7-9|once|TRBD1|TRBJ2-2
CASSVWDRDTGELFF
TGTGCCAGCAGCGTATGGGACAGAGACACCGGGGAGCTGTTTTTT
>TRBV4-3|.|.|TRBJ2-2
CASSQVQGGGTGELFF
TGCGCCAGCAGCCAGGTCCAGGGGGGTGGCACCGGGGAGCTGTTTTTT